The sequence of this T cell receptor (beta chain) was determined in a study of beta chain features in type 1 diabetes. Study-level results: A greater similarity of naive, central memory and Treg TCRB repertoires was seen among patients than among healthy donors.

Sorting with CD45RO/CCR7/CD25/CD127/CD95/CD27 yielded naive, central memory, regulatory and stem-like memory CD4+ cells. Remarks on this clone: Antigen specificity is unknown.

Germline CDR1 and CDR2: MNHNY and SVGAGI (reference sequence). The J segment lost 1 base and the V segment lost 6 bases, leaving 2 bases of the junction unmatched. This CDR3 is built from 14 residues. Expressed TCRB transcripts were sequenced because the entire RNA isolate underwent reverse transcription. Naive, central memory and regulatory T cell samples produced a mean of roughly 3.5 million reads. Libraries were prepared by immunoSEQ multiplex PCR; TCRdb keeps only in-frame clonotypes and omits some of them. The sample consists of about 140,000 clones, 6.9% of them appearing once. The TCR was taken from a woman aged 25-40 years in good health. The specimen was central memory CD4+ T cells from blood. The chain links TRBV6-6 to TRBJ2-7, with 11 bases fitting TRBD2. The CDR3 coding sequence is TGTGCCAGCAGAAGACTAGCGGGATCCTACGAGCAGTACTTC. This translates into CASRRLAGSYEQYF.